Following are 26 T cell receptor beta chains from one sample sequenced in a study of blood T cell repertoires in COVID-19. Here immunoSEQ multiplex PCR was the method, and the copy in TCRdb shows in-frame clones only, minus some. The table records approximately 440,000 clones, around 90% of them present only once. The sample taken for sequencing was PBMCs or T cells enriched from blood (not recorded which). The receptor set was obtained from a woman aged 18-30 years who had recovered from COVID-19.

The gene calls are TRBV3-1 (or the pseudogene TRBV3-2) and TRBJ1-2, with a weak D call TRBD1 (5 bases). CDR1 is LGHDT, CDR2 YNNKEL, per germline (reference sequence). This CDR3 comprises 16 residues. V dropped 0 bases and J dropped 0 bases, with 11 bases sitting between them. This CDR3 is CASSQDPGGTNYGYTF. Here the CDR3 DNA reads TGTGCCAGCAGCCAAGATCCGGGGGGTACTAACTATGGCTACACCTTC.

V usage is TRBV27 and J usage is TRBJ2-3; tentatively, D is TRBD2 (6 bases). Germline values: CDR1 MNHEY, CDR2 SMNVEV (reference sequence). V was clipped by 8 bases and J by 6 bases, with 12 bases between them. There are 12 residues in the CDR3. CDR3 region: CASGRRGDTQYF. CDR3 nucleotide sequence: TGTGCCAGCGGGCGACGGGGGGATACGCAGTATTTT.

The genes are TRBV7-8 and TRBJ2-5; 7 bases agree with TRBD1. The CDR3 runs 14 residues. V dropped 8 bases and J dropped 4; count of bases not matched to a gene: 10. Germline CDR1 is SGHVS and CDR2 is FQNEAQ. CDR3 loop: CASRSLRGRETQYF. The CDR3 DNA reads as TGTGCCAGCCGGTCCTTGAGGGGGCGAGAGACCCAGTACTTC.

J is TRBJ2-2 and V is TRBV3-1 (or the pseudogene TRBV3-2), with D perhaps matching TRBD1 (6 bases). Trimming took 3 bases from V and 5 from J, leaving 16 bases between them. The CDR3 is 16 residues long. Germline CDR1 is LGHDT and CDR2 is YNNKEL (reference sequence). CDR3 nucleotide sequence: TGTGCCAGCAGCCACACTCACAGGGCCCTAACCGGGGAGCTGTTTTTT. It encodes CASSHTHRALTGELFF.

This chain links TRBV28 with TRBJ1-6; TRBD1 might be the D (6 bases). Trimming left V 8 bases short and J 10 bases short, with 12 bases between. This CDR3 has 12 amino acids. Germline lookup yields CDR1 MDHEN and CDR2 SYDVKM. The CDR3 here is CASGGGNSPLHF. The CDR3 bases are TGTGCCAGCGGGGGCGGTAACTCACCCCTCCACTTT.

The CDR3 sequence is CASSLGGSYNSPLHF. CDR3 nucleotide sequence: TGTGCCTCCTCACTGGGGGGCTCCTATAATTCACCCCTCCACTTT. J is TRBJ1-6 and V is TRBV30; TRBD1 is a possible D gene (5 bases). CDR3 length: 15 amino acids. The germline V and J ends were trimmed by 7 bases and 0 bases, with 13 bases remaining between them. The germline V gene encodes CDR1 GTSNPN and CDR2 SVGIG (reference sequence).

The chain couples TRBV9 to TRBJ1-1; 7 bases match TRBD1. CDR3 length: 16 residues. The germline gives CDR1 SGDLS, CDR2 YYNGEE. V lost 0 bases and J lost 8; bases outside the gene matches: 13. CDR3 DNA: TGTGCCAGCAGCGTAGGGGGGGATCTTGGACAGGCCGAAGCTTTCTTT. As protein: CASSVGGDLGQAEAFF.

This clone came up once. CDR3 in DNA: TGCGCCAGCAGCTTGGACAGTTCACGAGCTTTCTTT. Its translation is CASSLDSSRAFF. V usage is TRBV5-1 and J usage is TRBJ1-1; no firm D call. This CDR3 spans 12 amino acids. The V end was cut by 0 bases, the J end by 10 bases, with 10 bases between. Germline V gives CDR1 SGHRS, CDR2 YFSETQ.

This chain joins TRBV27 and TRBJ1-2, with unresolved D. Germline values: CDR1 MNHEY, CDR2 SMNVEV (reference sequence). The length of the CDR3 is 11 residues. The V end was cut by 5 bases, the J end by 3 bases, with 4 bases between. The CDR3 sequence: CASSDYYGYTF. CDR3 bases: TGTGCCAGCAGTGACTACTATGGCTACACCTTC.

V is TRBV5-1 and J is TRBJ1-1; possible D gene TRBD1, 6 bases. The ends were cut back, 0 bases at V and 2 bases at J, with 11 bases in the middle. The CDR3 extends over 15 amino acids. Germline V lookup: CDR1 SGHRS, CDR2 YFSETQ. The CDR3 loop reads CASSLGQESNTEAFF. CDR3 nucleotide sequence: TGCGCCAGCAGCTTGGGACAGGAGAGTAACACTGAAGCTTTCTTT.

The chain links TRBV5-4 to TRBJ1-2, with D tentatively TRBD1 (5 bases). This CDR3 region has 14 residues. From germline, CDR1 is SGHNT and CDR2 YYREEE (reference sequence). The V end was cut by 2 bases, the J end by 4 bases, with 12 bases between. CDR3 nucleotide sequence: TGTGCCAGCAGCTTACAGGCGACCCTCTATGGCTACACCTTC. It is translated as CASSLQATLYGYTF.

V and J are TRBV5-1 and TRBJ2-2, with D hard to call. V was shortened by 5 bases and J by 9 bases, with 14 bases between the two germline ends. Germline loops: CDR1 SGHRS, CDR2 YFSETQ. There are 13 residues in the CDR3. The CDR3 reads CASRRGSVWELFF. The CDR3, as DNA: TGCGCCAGCAGACGCGGTTCGGTCTGGGAGCTGTTTTTT.

Regarding this clone: Mismatch with germline at one junction end may stem from a read error. The chain couples TRBV5-6 to TRBJ2-7; D remains ambiguous. CDR3 length equals 11 residues. CDR1 and CDR2 from the germline V gene are SGHDT and YYEEEE. CDR3 coding DNA: TGTGCCAGCAGCTCCTCCTACGAGCGGTACTTC. Translating it yields CASSSSYERYF.

The chain combines TRBV21-1 with TRBJ2-1; the table gives TRBD2 as D, unverified against the DNA. TRBV21-1 is a known pseudogene. The CDR3 totals 16 residues. The CDR3 DNA is TGTGCCAGCAGCAAAGTTTGTAGCGGGGGGCCCAATGAGCAGTTCTTC. Protein: CASSKVCSGGPNEQFF.

The rearrangement links TRBV11-2 to TRBJ2-5; D possibly corresponds to TRBD2 (6 bases). Between the trimmed V and J ends, which lost 6 bases and 1 base, there was a span of 15 bases. This CDR3 contains 15 residues. Germline loops: CDR1 SGHAT, CDR2 FQNNGV. In DNA form, the CDR3 reads TGTGCCAGCAGACCTATTCGGGGGTCCCAAGAGACCCAGTACTTC. This translates into CASRPIRGSQETQYF.

This chain links TRBV5-1 with TRBJ2-7; D perhaps matches TRBD2 (6 bases). This CDR3 comprises 14 residues. Germline CDR1 is SGHRS and CDR2 is YFSETQ. V shed 6 bases and J shed 0 bases, with 13 bases lying between them. The CDR3 protein is CASTWGVSSYEQYF. In nucleotides, the CDR3 is TGCGCCAGCACGTGGGGGGTGAGCTCCTACGAGCAGTACTTC.

The chain couples TRBV25-1 to TRBJ1-1; D might be TRBD1 (5 bases). CDR3 length: 15 amino acids. V was pared by 3 bases and J by 5 bases, with 16 bases between. CDR1 and CDR2 from the germline V gene are MGHDK and SYGVNS. CDR3 region: CASSDPRQGGTEAFF. CDR3 DNA: TGTGCCAGCAGTGACCCCCGGCAGGGTGGGACTGAAGCTTTCTTT.

This chain connects TRBV28 to TRBJ2-7; 8 nucleotides align to TRBD2. V gave up 6 bases and J gave up 3 bases; unmatched junction bases: 7. Germline CDR1 MDHEN, CDR2 SYDVKM. The CDR3 spans 14 residues. In DNA form, the CDR3 reads TGTGCCAGCAGCGGGGGGGTGGAGGGCTACGAGCAGTACTTC. It translates to CASSGGVEGYEQYF.

The CDR3 DNA reads as TGTGCCAGTAGTTCCCCGGGACAGGGGCTCTATGGCTACACCTTC. This encodes CASSSPGQGLYGYTF. This rearrangement joins TRBV19 to TRBJ1-2, with TRBD1 matching over 10 bases. The CDR3 consists of 15 residues. V was clipped by 5 bases and J by 4 bases; unmatched bases: 7. CDR1 is LNHDA, CDR2 SQIVND, per germline (reference sequence).

The rearrangement joins TRBV7-9 to TRBJ2-3; 11 positions agree with TRBD2. The V segment lost 2 bases and the J segment 5 bases; nucleotides outside the gene matches: 6. The CDR3 is 16 amino acids. Germline values: CDR1 SEHNR, CDR2 FQNEAQ (reference sequence). This CDR3 reads CASSLSTSGGQDTQYF. The CDR3, as DNA: TGTGCCAGCAGCTTAAGTACTAGCGGGGGACAAGATACGCAGTATTTT.

The rearrangement links TRBV19 to TRBJ1-5; D perhaps matches TRBD1 (6 bases). V dropped 5 bases and J dropped 7 bases, with 15 bases sitting between them. Germline loops: CDR1 LNHDA, CDR2 SQIVND (reference sequence). CDR3 length equals 14 residues. CDR3 bases: TGTGCCAGTAGTTCACAGGGTCTTGGACAGCCCCAGCATTTT. This encodes CASSSQGLGQPQHF.

This clone was seen just once. This chain's CDR3 is CASVREGGETQYF. The CDR3 region has the DNA TGTGCCAGCGTGCGAGAGGGAGGGGAGACCCAGTACTTC. This rearrangement joins TRBV2 to TRBJ2-5; 7 bases are a match to TRBD2. This CDR3 is 13 amino acids long. The ends lost 8 bases at V and 5 bases at J; junction bases unmatched: 8. Germline CDR1 and CDR2: SNHLY and FYNNEI. Full variable domain (outside the CDR3, taken from reference TRBV2 and TRBJ2-5): EPEVTQTPSHQVTQMGQEVILRCVPISNHLYFYWYRQILGQKVEFLVSFYNNEISEKSEIFDDQFSVERPDGSNFTLKIRSTKLEDSAMYFCASVREGGETQYFGPGTRLLVL.

This clone was seen only a few times. The J gene is TRBJ2-3, the V gene TRBV5-1, with D possibly matching TRBD1 (6 bases). V lost 3 bases, J lost 2 bases, and 16 bases lay in between. In germline, CDR1 is SGHRS, CDR2 YFSETQ. The CDR3 covers 16 residues. The CDR3 coding sequence is TGCGCCAGCAGCTCACAAGGGGGTTCGGTCACAGATACGCAGTATTTT. It yields the protein CASSSQGGSVTDTQYF.

About this clone: Different DNA sequences within this sample yield the same CDR3. This chain links TRBV3-1 (or the pseudogene TRBV3-2) with TRBJ1-1; D might be TRBD1 (5 bases). V dropped 3 bases and J dropped 3 bases, with 11 bases sitting between them. The CDR3 spans 14 residues. In germline, CDR1 is LGHDT, CDR2 YNNKEL (reference sequence). As DNA, the CDR3 is TGTGCCAGCAGCCATGGGGGAGGGGACACTGAAGCTTTCTTT. This sequence encodes CASSHGGGDTEAFF.

The V and J genes are TRBV2 and TRBJ1-6, with D tentatively TRBD1 (5 bases). Germline V gene data show CDR1 as SNHLY and CDR2 as FYNNEI. Trimming pared 5 bases from V and 8 bases from J, leaving 19 bases between. This CDR3 contains 16 residues. As DNA, the CDR3 is TGTGCCAGCAGTCCACAGGTTTCTTACGCTTATTCACCCCTCCACTTT. Its translation: CASSPQVSYAYSPLHF.

The chain carries TRBV28 and TRBJ1-2, with unresolved D. This CDR3 contains 13 residues. Trimming removed 2 bases from V and 8 bases from J, with 12 bases in between. Germline V gene data show CDR1 as MDHEN and CDR2 as SYDVKM. CDR3 nucleotides: TGTGCCAGCAGTTTACGGGGAAGTCGGGGCTACACCTTC. It yields the protein CASSLRGSRGYTF.